Each of the 8 T cell receptor beta chains below was sequenced from the same sample in a study of response to subunit inactivated influenza vaccine. TCRdb ran MiXCR on the RT-PCR reads and lists one entry per CDR3 protein. Of a few hundred thousand distinct CDR3 sequences detected, around 11% appear once; the ten largest clones hold 11%. The same data also contributed to another study, on T cells expressing NK-cell markers. That paper states: UMI-tagged 5'RACE template switching yielded the TCR beta cDNA.

The source material was PBMCs from blood, sampled on the day of vaccination. All receptors derive from a middle-aged man who received an inactivated influenza vaccine.

This clonotype was recorded at least ten times. The V and J genes are TRBV28 and TRBJ2-7; tentatively, D is TRBD1 or TRBD2 (6 bases each). The CDR3 consists of 13 residues. From germline, CDR1 is MDHEN and CDR2 SYDVKM. Deletions cut 3 bases from V and 4 bases from J, with 10 bases between. CDR3 sequence: CASSFTGRYEQYF. CDR3 nucleotide sequence: TGTGCCAGCAGTTTTACAGGGAGGTACGAGCAGTACTTC.

The chain is built from TRBV6-1 and TRBJ2-7; 9 nucleotides line up with TRBD1. CDR3 length: 14 residues. Germline V gene sequence: CDR1 MNHNS, CDR2 SASEGT. The ends lost 4 bases at V and 4 bases at J; junction bases unmatched: 5. The CDR3 bases are TGTGCCAGCAGTGTTCGAGGACAGGGGTACGAGCAGTACTTC. It translates to CASSVRGQGYEQYF.

The rearrangement joins TRBV30 to TRBJ2-2; D gene unclear. Germline CDR1 is GTSNPN and CDR2 is SVGIG (reference sequence). CDR3 length: 12 residues. The CDR3 loop is CALDPETGELFF. The CDR3 DNA is TGTGCTTTGGACCCAGAGACCGGGGAGCTGTTTTTT.

This clonotype appeared many times. The chain joins TRBV24-1 to TRBJ1-5; D ambiguous. CDR1 and CDR2 from the germline V gene are KGHDR and SFDVKD. V was trimmed by 7 bases and J by 1 base, leaving 22 bases between them. This CDR3 region has 18 residues. The CDR3 loop is CATREVISATESNQPQHF. In nucleotides, the CDR3 is TGTGCCACCAGGGAGGTTATTTCTGCTACGGAAAGCAATCAGCCCCAGCATTTT.

In its sample, this clonotype was seen once. The chain joins TRBV10-3 to TRBJ2-7; D may match TRBD1 or TRBD2 (6 bases each). CDR1 is ENHRY and CDR2 is SYGVKD in the germline V gene. With 6 bases removed from V and 0 bases from J, the gap between germline ends came to 12 bases. The CDR3 sequence is 14 residues long. In DNA, the CDR3 is TGTGCCATCAGGGATTCGGGGGCCTCCTACGAGCAGTACTTC. Translation: CAIRDSGASYEQYF.

The table lists this clonotype with many counts. The genes are TRBV5-1 and TRBJ1-1, with a possible D match to TRBD1 (6 bases). Trimming stripped 5 bases from V and 1 base from J, with 12 bases between. The CDR3 has 14 residues. The V gene's germline CDR1 is SGHRS and CDR2 YFSETQ. CDR3 loop: CASRPDRTNTEAFF. DNA of the CDR3: TGCGCCAGCAGACCCGACAGGACGAACACTGAAGCTTTCTTT.

The chain carries TRBV7-9 and TRBJ2-5; no clear D. Trimming removed 3 bases from V and 7 bases from J, with 9 bases in between. Per the germline V gene, CDR1 is SEHNR and CDR2 is FQNEAQ (reference sequence). This CDR3 is built from 12 residues. The CDR3 coding sequence is TGTGCCAGCAGCTTGGGAACTGGGACCCAGTACTTC. Translation: CASSLGTGTQYF. Complete variable domain (other parts from reference TRBV7-9 and TRBJ2-5): DTGVSQNPRHKITKRGQNVTFRCDPISEHNRLYWYRQTLGQGPEFLTYFQNEAQLEKSRLLSDRFSAERPKGSFSTLEIQRTEQGDSAMYLCASSLGTGTQYFGPGTRLLVL.

The rearrangement joins TRBV5-1 to TRBJ1-1; D remains ambiguous. Between the trimmed V and J ends, which lost 3 bases and 3 bases, there was a span of 15 bases. There are 15 residues in the CDR3. Germline-derived CDR1 and CDR2 are SGHRS and YFSETQ. CDR3 residues: CASSSFGPADTEAFF. The CDR3 nucleotides are TGCGCCAGCAGCTCCTTCGGGCCCGCAGACACTGAAGCTTTCTTT.